The clone carrying this T cell receptor (beta chain) appeared a few times. The antigen remains undetermined. The entry originates in a study of T-cell memory formation after mild COVID-19. Study outcomes and limitations: Mainly in CM and EM were contracting CD4+ clones; CD8+ were in EMRA.

From the 5' RACE reads, TCRdb called clonotypes with MiXCR, one entry per CDR3 protein. The profile shows approximately 500,000 distinct CDR3 sequences, around 25% of them singletons. The CDR3 has 17 amino acids. The germline V gene encodes CDR1 LNHDA and CDR2 SQIVND (reference sequence). The trim removed 4 bases at V and 0 bases at J, leaving 7 bases unmatched. This clonotype was sampled from an adult woman who had mild COVID-19 (a few samples of this study predate the infection). Cell type and time point are not known. This chain uses TRBV19 with TRBJ2-1; 9 bases are shared with TRBD2. The material sequenced was PBMCs or a T cell subset sorted from them (not recorded which). The CDR3 DNA sequence: TGTGCCAGTAGTAACTTGGGACTAGCAAGCTCCTACAATGAGCAGTTCTTC. Protein sequence: CASSNLGLASSYNEQFF.